This TCR beta chain stems from a study of blood T cell repertoires in COVID-19. The CDR3 extends over 12 amino acids. Germline V gene lookup returns CDR1 SNHLY and CDR2 FYNNEI. Deletions cut 4 bases from V and 5 bases from J, with 8 bases between. Only in-frame clones appear in the TCRdb table, and some are missing; sequencing was by immunoSEQ multiplex PCR. The sample yields roughly 68,000 clones, 65% to 85% seen once. The sample taken for sequencing was peripheral blood. This chain uses TRBV2 with TRBJ2-5; D unresolved. This TCR came from a woman between 45 and 60 years old with acute or convalescent COVID-19. The CDR3 here is CASSASFETQYF. The CDR3, as DNA: TGTGCCAGCAGTGCCAGTTTTGAGACCCAGTACTTC.